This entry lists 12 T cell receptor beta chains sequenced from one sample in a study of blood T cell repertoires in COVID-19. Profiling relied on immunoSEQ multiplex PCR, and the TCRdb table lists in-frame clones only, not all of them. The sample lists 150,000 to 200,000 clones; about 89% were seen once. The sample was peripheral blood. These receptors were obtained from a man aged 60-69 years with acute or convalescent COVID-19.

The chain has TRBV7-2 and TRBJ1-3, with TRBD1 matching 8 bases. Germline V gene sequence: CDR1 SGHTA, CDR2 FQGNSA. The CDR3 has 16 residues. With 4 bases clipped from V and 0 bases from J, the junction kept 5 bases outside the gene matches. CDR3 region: CASSSGQAYSGNTIYF. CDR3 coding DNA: TGTGCCAGCAGCTCGGGACAGGCCTACTCTGGAAACACCATATATTTT.

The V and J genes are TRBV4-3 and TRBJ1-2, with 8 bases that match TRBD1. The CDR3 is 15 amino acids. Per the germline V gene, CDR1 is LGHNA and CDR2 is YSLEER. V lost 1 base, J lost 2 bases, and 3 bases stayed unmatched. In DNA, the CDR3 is TGCGCCAGCAGCCAAGTACGGACAGGGAACTATGGCTACACCTTC. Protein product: CASSQVRTGNYGYTF.

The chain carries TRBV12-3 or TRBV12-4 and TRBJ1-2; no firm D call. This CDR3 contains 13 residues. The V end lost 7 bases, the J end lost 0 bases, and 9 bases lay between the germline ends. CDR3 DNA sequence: TGTGCCAGCACCCCGACATCTAACTATGGCTACACCTTC. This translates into CASTPTSNYGYTF.

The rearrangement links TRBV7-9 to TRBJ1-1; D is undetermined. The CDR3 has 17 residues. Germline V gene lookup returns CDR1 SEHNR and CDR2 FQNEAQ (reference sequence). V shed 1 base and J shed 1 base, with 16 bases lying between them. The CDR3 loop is CASSLVGGIKGNTEAFF. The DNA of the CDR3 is TGTGCCAGCAGCTTAGTTGGAGGGATCAAGGGGAACACTGAAGCTTTCTTT.

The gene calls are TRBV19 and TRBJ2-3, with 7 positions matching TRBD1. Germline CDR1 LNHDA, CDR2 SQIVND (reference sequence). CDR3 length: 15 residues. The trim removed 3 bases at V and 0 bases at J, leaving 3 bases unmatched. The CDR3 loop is CASSMTGHSTDTQYF. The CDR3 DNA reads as TGTGCCAGTAGTATGACAGGGCATAGCACAGATACGCAGTATTTT.

This CDR3 reads CASSYRRGHEKLFF. The CDR3 DNA follows: TGTGCCAGCAGTTACCGCAGGGGACATGAAAAACTGTTTTTT. The V gene is TRBV6-5, the J gene TRBJ1-4, with D perhaps matching TRBD1 (6 bases). V dropped 2 bases and J dropped 6 bases, with 10 bases sitting between them. Germline V gives CDR1 MNHEY, CDR2 SVGAGI. This CDR3 contains 14 residues.

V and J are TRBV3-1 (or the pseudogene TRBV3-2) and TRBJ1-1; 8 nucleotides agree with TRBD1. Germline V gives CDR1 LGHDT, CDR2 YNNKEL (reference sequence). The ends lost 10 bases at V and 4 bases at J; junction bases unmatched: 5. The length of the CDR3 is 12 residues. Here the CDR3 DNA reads TGTGCCACCGGGGACAGGACCACTGAAGCTTTCTTT. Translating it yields CATGDRTTEAFF.

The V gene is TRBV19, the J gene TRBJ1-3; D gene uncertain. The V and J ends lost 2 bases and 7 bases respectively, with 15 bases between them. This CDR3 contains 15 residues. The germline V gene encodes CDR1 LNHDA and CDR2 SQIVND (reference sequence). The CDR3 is CASSILTSAGNTIYF. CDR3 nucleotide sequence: TGTGCCAGTAGTATATTGACATCCGCCGGCAACACCATATATTTT.

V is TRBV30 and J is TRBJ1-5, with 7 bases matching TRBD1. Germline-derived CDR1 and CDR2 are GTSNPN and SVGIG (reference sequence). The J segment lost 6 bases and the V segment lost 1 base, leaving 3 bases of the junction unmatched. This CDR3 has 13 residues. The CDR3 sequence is CAWSATGFQPQHF. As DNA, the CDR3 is TGTGCCTGGAGTGCGACAGGGTTTCAGCCCCAGCATTTT.

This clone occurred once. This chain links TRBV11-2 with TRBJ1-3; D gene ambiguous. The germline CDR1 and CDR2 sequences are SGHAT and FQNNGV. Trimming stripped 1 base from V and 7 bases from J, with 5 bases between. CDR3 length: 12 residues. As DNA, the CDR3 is TGTGCCAGCAGCTTAGGAGTCAACACCATATATTTT. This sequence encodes CASSLGVNTIYF. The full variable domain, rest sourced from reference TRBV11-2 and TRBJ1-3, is EAGVAQSPRYKIIEKRQSVAFWCNPISGHATLYWYQQILGQGPKLLIQFQNNGVVDDSQLPKDRFSAERLKGVDSTLKIQPAKLEDSAVYLCASSLGVNTIYFGEGSWLTVV.

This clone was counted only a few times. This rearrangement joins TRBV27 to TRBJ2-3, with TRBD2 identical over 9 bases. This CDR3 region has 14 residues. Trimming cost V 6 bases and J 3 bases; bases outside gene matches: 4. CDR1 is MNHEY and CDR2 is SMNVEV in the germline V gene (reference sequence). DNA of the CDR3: TGTGCCAGCAGAGCGGGACTAGCTACAGATACGCAGTATTTT. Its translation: CASRAGLATDTQYF.

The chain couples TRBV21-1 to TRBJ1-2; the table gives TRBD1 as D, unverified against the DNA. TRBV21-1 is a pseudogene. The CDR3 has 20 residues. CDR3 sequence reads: CASSNSRDRPMGKIWYGYTF. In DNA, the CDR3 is TGTGCCAGCAGCAATAGCCGGGACAGACCGATGGGGAAAATTTGGTATGGCTACACCTTC.